Listed here are 10 T cell receptor beta chains from one sample, sequenced in a study of T cells in Graves' hyperthyroidism and ophthalmopathy. TCR beta CDR3 sequences were amplified from RNA transcripts. First-round RT-PCR targeting the TCR CDR3 was performed with the HTBI primer set. TCRdb independently ran MiXCR on the multiplex PCR reads; one entry per CDR3 protein. The table has 450,000 to 650,000 distinct CDR3 sequences, approximately 17% seen once; the top ten hold 17%. Sequencing was performed on blood. All receptors derive from a woman younger than 35 with Graves' ophthalmopathy.

Ten or more counts support this clonotype. The chain has TRBV20-1 and TRBJ2-5; 9 bases are shared with TRBD2. V trimming: 6 bases; J trimming: 4 bases; junction bases outside the gene matches: 6. The CDR3 contains 13 residues. The germline V gene encodes CDR1 DFQATT and CDR2 SNEGSKA (reference sequence). The CDR3 DNA is TGCAGTGCCCTGCTAGCGGGGAGAGAGACCCAGTACTTC. As protein: CSALLAGRETQYF.

Many counts were recorded for this clonotype. The J gene is TRBJ2-3, the V gene TRBV11-1, with D possibly TRBD2 on 6 matching bases. V gave up 5 bases and J gave up 6 bases, with 15 bases separating them. The germline V gene has CDR1 SGHAT and CDR2 FQDESV (reference sequence). This CDR3 has 14 residues. This CDR3 reads CASSPRLDADTQYF. In DNA, the CDR3 is TGTGCCAGCAGCCCCAGACTAGATGCCGATACGCAGTATTTT. Using reference TRBV11-1 and TRBJ2-3 for the parts outside the CDR3, the full variable domain is EAEVAQSPRYKITEKSQAVAFWCDPISGHATLYWYRQILGQGPELLVQFQDESVVDDSQLPKDRFSAERLKGVDSTLKIQPAELGDSAMYLCASSPRLDADTQYFGPGTRLTVL.

This clonotype was seen at least ten times. The chain couples TRBV2 to TRBJ1-1; D might be TRBD1 (6 bases). This CDR3 has 15 amino acids. Germline V CDR1 and CDR2: SNHLY, FYNNEI. Trimming removed 1 base at V and 0 bases at J, with 9 bases between. The CDR3 nucleotides read TGTGCCAGCAGTGAAGAGGGGGTCATGAACACTGAAGCTTTCTTT. Protein sequence: CASSEEGVMNTEAFF. The variable domain in full, with the rest retrieved from reference TRBV2 and TRBJ1-1, is EPEVTQTPSHQVTQMGQEVILRCVPISNHLYFYWYRQILGQKVEFLVSFYNNEISEKSEIFDDQFSVERPDGSNFTLKIRSTKLEDSAMYFCASSEEGVMNTEAFFGQGTRLTVV.

The sample holds a few counts of this clonotype. CDR3: CSVEGGSNYGYTF. CDR3 DNA: TGCAGCGTTGAAGGGGGTTCTAACTATGGCTACACCTTC. V and J are TRBV29-1 and TRBJ1-2; D is ambiguous. This CDR3 comprises 13 residues. CDR1 SQVTM and CDR2 ANQGSEA come from the germline V gene. Trimming cost V 1 base and J 0 bases, with 6 bases left between them.

V gene TRBV27 combines with J gene TRBJ1-1; 9 bases align to TRBD1. CDR1 is MNHEY and CDR2 is SMNVEV in the germline V gene (reference sequence). The CDR3 length is 14 residues. The trim removed 4 bases at V and 7 bases at J, leaving 7 bases unmatched. In DNA form, the CDR3 reads TGTGCCAGCAGTTCCGCGACAGGGGGTAGTGAAGCTTTCTTT. Its protein product is CASSSATGGSEAFF.

This clonotype has at least ten counts. V and J are TRBV12-3 or TRBV12-4 and TRBJ2-2; D may correspond to TRBD1 or TRBD2 (5 bases each). With 5 bases removed from V and 5 bases from J, the gap between germline ends came to 18 bases. CDR3 length: 16 residues. CDR3 in amino acids: CASSPIPGTDTGELFF. DNA of the CDR3: TGTGCCAGCAGTCCAATCCCCGGGACGGATACCGGGGAGCTGTTTTTT.

This clonotype was counted only a few times. The V and J genes are TRBV28 and TRBJ1-1; 11 positions match TRBD1. Germline values: CDR1 MDHEN, CDR2 SYDVKM. The V and J ends lost 3 bases and 4 bases, in that order; junction bases with no gene match: 10. The CDR3 extends over 17 amino acids. The CDR3 bases are TGTGCCAGCAGTTTGATTGGGTGGACAGGGGGCGGCACTGAAGCTTTCTTT. Translated: CASSLIGWTGGGTEAFF. Using reference TRBV28 and TRBJ1-1 for the parts outside the CDR3, the full variable domain is DVKVTQSSRYLVKRTGEKVFLECVQDMDHENMFWYRQDPGLGLRLIYFSYDVKMKEKGDIPEGYSVSREKKERFSLILESASTNQTSMYLCASSLIGWTGGGTEAFFGQGTRLTVV.

This chain joins TRBV5-1 and TRBJ2-5, with D possibly matching TRBD2 (5 bases). V was pared by 4 bases and J by 3 bases, with 10 bases between. The CDR3 has 13 residues. Germline V CDR1 and CDR2: SGHRS, YFSETQ. The CDR3 region has the DNA TGCGCCAGCAGCCCGGACTGGGAAGAGACCCAGTACTTC. It encodes CASSPDWEETQYF.

This clonotype was seen at least ten times. The chain couples TRBV7-9 to TRBJ2-3, with 7 bases lining up with TRBD2. CDR3 length equals 15 residues. Germline CDR1 SEHNR, CDR2 FQNEAQ (reference sequence). V shed 4 bases and J 6 bases; nucleotides not matched to a gene: 10. The CDR3 DNA reads as TGTGCCAGCAGCTCCCCGGAGCGGGGCCCCGATACGCAGTATTTT. Its translation is CASSSPERGPDTQYF.

This clonotype was recorded at least ten times. The genes are TRBV28 and TRBJ2-1; 7 bases agree with TRBD2. The J segment lost 2 bases and the V segment lost 11 bases, leaving 9 bases of the junction unmatched. Per germline, CDR1 MDHEN and CDR2 SYDVKM. The CDR3 covers 14 residues. The CDR3 loop is CALVPGGPYNEQFF. In DNA form, the CDR3 reads TGTGCCCTTGTCCCGGGAGGACCCTACAATGAGCAGTTCTTC.